This paragraph reports one TCR beta chain. Its specificity is unknown. The V end was cut by 1 base, the J end by 5 bases, with 17 bases between. CDR1 SGHTA and CDR2 FQGNSA come from the germline V gene. CDR3 size: 16 residues. This specimen belongs to a study of blood T cells in healthy people across ages. Study-level information: About one barcoded beta molecule was captured per two T cells (by template switching). Findings and limits, study-wide: TCR beta diversity, measured per million T cells, fell in a roughly linear way with age. Long-lived donors had more naive CD4+ cells and higher diversity than aged donors.

For the second PCR, which ran for 7 to 11 cycles, a sample-barcoded 5' primer and a J-beta primer mix were used. TCRdb re-called the 5' RACE reads with MiXCR, one entry per CDR3 protein. The sample contains around 1,100,000 distinct CDR3 sequences, 35% to 45% of which appear only once. This rearrangement joins TRBV7-2 to TRBJ1-1, with D perhaps TRBD1 (5 bases). Sequenced: blood. The receptor was derived from a man aged 18 to 29 in good health. This CDR3 is CASSLGGPGTKTEAFF. The CDR3 region has the DNA TGTGCCAGCAGCTTAGGTGGGCCGGGGACTAAGACTGAAGCTTTCTTT.